This T cell receptor beta chain was captured in a study of blood T cell repertoires in COVID-19. Study at large: Donors in the United States, Italy and Spain gave samples during acute or convalescent COVID-19. The analysed material was cDNA or gDNA that came from T cells, B-cell-depleted T cells, or PBMCs.

V lost 5 bases and J lost 1; bases outside the gene matches: 10. There are 16 residues in the CDR3. Germline CDR1 reads SGHTA; CDR2 reads FQGNSA. Original processing notes: Amplification from reference gene primers served as the basis for estimated nucleated cell counts. Sequenced by immunoSEQ multiplex PCR; TCRdb stores in-frame clones only, minus some. The V and J calls and clone size come from that table; D and trimming were worked out from the DNA. The sample has 290,000 or so clones; roughly 90% are singletons. The sample consisted of peripheral blood. The clonotype originates from a man aged 18 to 30 with active or convalescent COVID-19. The chain is built from TRBV7-2 and TRBJ1-2; 7 nucleotides agree with TRBD1. For the CDR3, the DNA is TGTGCCAGCAGCCTGCGGACAGGCAATCTTAACTATGGCTACACCTTC. Protein: CASSLRTGNLNYGYTF.